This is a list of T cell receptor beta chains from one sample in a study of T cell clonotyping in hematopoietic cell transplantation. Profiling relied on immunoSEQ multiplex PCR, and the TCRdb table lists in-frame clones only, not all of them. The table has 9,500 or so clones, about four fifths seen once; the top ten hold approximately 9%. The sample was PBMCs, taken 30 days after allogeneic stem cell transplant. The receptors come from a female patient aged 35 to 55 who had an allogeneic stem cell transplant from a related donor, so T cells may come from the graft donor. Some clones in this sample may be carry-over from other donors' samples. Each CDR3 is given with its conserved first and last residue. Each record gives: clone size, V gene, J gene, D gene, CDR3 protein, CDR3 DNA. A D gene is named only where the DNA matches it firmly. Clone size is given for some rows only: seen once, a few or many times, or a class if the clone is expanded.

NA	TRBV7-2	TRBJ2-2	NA	CASSHPRIGELFF	TGTGCCAGCAGCCACCCTCGCATCGGGGAGCTGTTTTTT
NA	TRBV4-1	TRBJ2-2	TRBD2	CASSQGAGDTGELFF	TGCGCCAGCAGCCAAGGTGCGGGAGACACCGGGGAGCTGTTTTTT
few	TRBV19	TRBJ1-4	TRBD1	CASSISGQGSGKLFF	TGTGCCAGTAGTATCTCCGGACAGGGATCTGGAAAACTGTTTTTT
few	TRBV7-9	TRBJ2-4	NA	CASREIRDGIQYF	TGTGCCAGCAGGGAGATAAGGGATGGCATTCAGTACTTC
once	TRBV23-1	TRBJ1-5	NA	CASSRAIKGSRLAQHF	TGCGCCAGCAGCCGAGCTATCAAAGGGTCGCGTTTGGCCCAGCATTTT
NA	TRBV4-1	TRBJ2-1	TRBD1	CASSRQGPNEQFF	TGCGCCAGCAGCCGACAGGGGCCTAATGAGCAGTTCTTC
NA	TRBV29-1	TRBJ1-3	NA	CSVVGTDAGNTIYF	TGCAGCGTTGTTGGCACCGACGCTGGAAACACCATATATTTT
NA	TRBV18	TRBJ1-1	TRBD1	CASSAPGGINTEAFF	TGTGCCAGCTCAGCCCCAGGGGGCATTAACACTGAAGCTTTCTTT
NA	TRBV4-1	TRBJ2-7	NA	CASGSGAGYEQYF	TGCGCCAGCGGTTCAGGGGCGGGGTACGAGCAGTACTTC
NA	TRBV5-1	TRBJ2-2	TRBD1	CASSVDRANTGELFF	TGCGCCAGCAGCGTGGACAGGGCGAACACCGGGGAGCTGTTTTTT
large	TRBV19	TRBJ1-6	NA	CASSPGPWDSPLHF	TGTGCCAGTAGTCCAGGGCCTTGGGATTCACCCCTCCACTTT
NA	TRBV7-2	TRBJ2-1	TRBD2	CASSLTSGSLNEQFF	TGTGCCAGCAGCTTGACTAGCGGGAGCCTCAATGAGCAGTTCTTC
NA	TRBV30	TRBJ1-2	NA	CAWNDHGPYGYTF	TGTGCCTGGAACGATCACGGCCCCTATGGCTACACCTTC
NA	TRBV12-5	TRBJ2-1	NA	CASGLVSYNEQFF	TGTGCTAGTGGTTTGGTCTCCTACAATGAGCAGTTCTTC
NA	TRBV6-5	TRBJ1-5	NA	CASSYSNTGIDQPQHF	TGTGCCAGCAGTTACTCGAACACAGGGATAGATCAGCCCCAGCATTTT
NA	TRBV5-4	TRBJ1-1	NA	CASSLGGLRDTEAFF	TGTGCCAGCAGCTTGGGGGGGCTAAGAGACACTGAAGCTTTCTTT
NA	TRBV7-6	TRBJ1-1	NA	CASSLGTNAAEAFF	TGTGCCAGCAGCTTAGGCACGAATGCGGCTGAAGCTTTCTTT
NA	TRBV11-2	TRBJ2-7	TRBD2	CASSPGLAYEQYF	TGTGCCAGCAGCCCGGGACTAGCCTACGAGCAGTACTTC
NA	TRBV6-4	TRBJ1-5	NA	CASSEGGEGSQPQHF	TGTGCCAGCAGTGAAGGAGGGGAAGGGAGTCAGCCCCAGCATTTT
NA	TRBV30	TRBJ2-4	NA	CAWQTGSIQYF	TGTGCCTGGCAAACAGGGAGCATTCAGTACTTC
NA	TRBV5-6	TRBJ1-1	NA	CASSSQQGWAFF	TGTGCCAGCAGCTCCCAACAGGGTTGGGCTTTCTTT
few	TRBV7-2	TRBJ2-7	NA	CASSLNSGGGYEQYF	TGTGCCAGCAGCTTAAATAGTGGGGGAGGCTACGAGCAGTACTTC
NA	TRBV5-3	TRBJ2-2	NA	CARSSLAPDTGELFF	TGTGCCAGAAGCTCGCTGGCTCCCGACACCGGGGAGCTGTTTTTT
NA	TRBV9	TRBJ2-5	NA	CASSRFAGGETQYF	TGTGCCAGCAGCCGCTTCGCGGGCGGAGAGACCCAGTACTTC
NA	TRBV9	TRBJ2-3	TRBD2	CASSAPRGREGPADTQYF	TGTGCCAGCAGCGCTCCCCGCGGGCGGGAGGGCCCCGCAGATACGCAGTATTTT
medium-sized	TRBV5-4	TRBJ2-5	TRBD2	CASSPGTSGSPQETQYF	TGTGCCAGCAGCCCGGGGACTAGCGGGAGTCCCCAAGAGACCCAGTACTTC
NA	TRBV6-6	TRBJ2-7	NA	CASSYGLGTTSYEQYF	TGTGCCAGCAGTTACGGACTCGGGACAACCTCCTACGAGCAGTACTTC
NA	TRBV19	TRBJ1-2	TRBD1	CASSTTGTGVYGYTF	TGTGCCAGTAGTACAACCGGGACAGGGGTATATGGCTACACCTTC
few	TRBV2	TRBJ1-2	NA	CASSDTGTGGYTF	TGTGCCAGCAGTGATACGGGAACGGGGGGCTACACCTTC
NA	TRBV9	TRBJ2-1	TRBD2	CASSGPGLGGAEQFF	TGTGCCAGCAGCGGGCCGGGACTAGGAGGTGCTGAGCAGTTCTTC
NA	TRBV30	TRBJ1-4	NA	CAWRAAGDEKLFF	TGTGCCTGGAGGGCCGCCGGAGATGAAAAACTGTTTTTT
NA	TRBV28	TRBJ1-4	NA	CASSSVGGKLFF	TGTGCCAGCAGCTCAGTAGGAGGAAAACTGTTTTTT